This T cell receptor (beta chain) was obtained from a study of shared clonotypes between healthy human individuals. Study-wide context: There were three CD4 naive, three CD4 memory, two CD8 naive and one CD8 memory plates per donor. Findings and limits, study-wide: Shared clonotypes across all four donors exceeded non-shared ones in generation probability.

Generated by immunoSEQ multiplex PCR, the TCRdb table keeps only in-frame clones and is missing some. The table has over a million clones, about three quarters seen once. On this clone: Its target is unknown.

V was shortened by 0 bases and J by 7 bases, with 16 bases between the two germline ends. The CDR3 loop spans 16 amino acids. The germline gives CDR1 LGHNA, CDR2 YSLEER. All donors were healthy HIV-negative adults lacking recent acute infections or vaccinations. CD4+ cells yielded CD45RA+ naive and CD45RA-negative memory subsets. Sequenced: memory CD4+ T cells sorted from blood. Subset noted: CD45RA-negative fraction. V gene TRBV4-3 combines with J gene TRBJ1-3; D gene unclear. The TCR comes from a man younger than 35 in good health. CDR3 region: CASSQESGGPWNTIYF. CDR3 bases: TGCGCCAGCAGCCAAGAGAGCGGCGGGCCCTGGAACACCATATATTTT.